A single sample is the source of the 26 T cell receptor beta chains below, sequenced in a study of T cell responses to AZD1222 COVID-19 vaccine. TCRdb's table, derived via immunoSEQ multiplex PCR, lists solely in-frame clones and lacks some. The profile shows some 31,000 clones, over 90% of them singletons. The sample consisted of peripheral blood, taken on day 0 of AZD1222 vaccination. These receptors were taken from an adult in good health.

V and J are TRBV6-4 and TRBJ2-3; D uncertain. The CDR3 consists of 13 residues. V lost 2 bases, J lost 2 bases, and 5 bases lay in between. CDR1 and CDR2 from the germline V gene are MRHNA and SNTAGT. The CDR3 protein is CASSDTDTDTQYF. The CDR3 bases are TGTGCCAGCAGTGACACGGACACAGATACGCAGTATTTT.

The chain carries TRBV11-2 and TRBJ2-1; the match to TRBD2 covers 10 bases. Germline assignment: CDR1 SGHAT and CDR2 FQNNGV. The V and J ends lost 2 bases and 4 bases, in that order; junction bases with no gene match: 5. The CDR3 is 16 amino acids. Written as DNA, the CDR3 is TGTGCCAGCAGCTTAAGGACTAGCGGAAGATACAATGAGCAGTTCTTC. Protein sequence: CASSLRTSGRYNEQFF.

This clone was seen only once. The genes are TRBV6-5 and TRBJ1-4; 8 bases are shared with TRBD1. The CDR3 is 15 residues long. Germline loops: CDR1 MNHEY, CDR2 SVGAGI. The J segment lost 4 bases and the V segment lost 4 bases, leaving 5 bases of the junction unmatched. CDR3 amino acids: CASSSDRGHNEKLFF. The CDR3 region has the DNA TGTGCCAGCAGTTCAGACAGGGGACATAATGAAAAACTGTTTTTT.

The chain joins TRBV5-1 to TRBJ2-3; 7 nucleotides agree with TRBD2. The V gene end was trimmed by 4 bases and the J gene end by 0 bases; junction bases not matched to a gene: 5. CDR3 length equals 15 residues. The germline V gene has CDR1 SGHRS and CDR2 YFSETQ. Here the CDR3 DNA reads TGCGCCAGCAGCCCGCAGCGGGGTAGCACAGATACGCAGTATTTT. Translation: CASSPQRGSTDTQYF.

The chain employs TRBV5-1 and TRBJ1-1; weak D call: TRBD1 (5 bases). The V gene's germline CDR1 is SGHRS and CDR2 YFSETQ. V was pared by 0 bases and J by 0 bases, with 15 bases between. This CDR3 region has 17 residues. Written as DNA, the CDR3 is TGCGCCAGCAGCTTGGCCGGAGCGGGACGCTTGAACACTGAAGCTTTCTTT. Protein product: CASSLAGAGRLNTEAFF.

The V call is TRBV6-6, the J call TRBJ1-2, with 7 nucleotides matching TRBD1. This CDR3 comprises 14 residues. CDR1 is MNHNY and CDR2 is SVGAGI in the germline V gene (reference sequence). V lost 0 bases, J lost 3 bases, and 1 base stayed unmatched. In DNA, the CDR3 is TGTGCCAGCAGTTACTCCGGGACAGACTATGGCTACACCTTC. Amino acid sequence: CASSYSGTDYGYTF.

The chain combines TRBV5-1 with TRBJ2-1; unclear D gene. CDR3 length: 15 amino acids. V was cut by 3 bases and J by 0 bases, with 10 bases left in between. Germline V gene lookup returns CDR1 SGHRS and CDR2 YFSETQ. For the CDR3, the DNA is TGCGCCAGCAGCTCGACCATTAGCTCCTACAATGAGCAGTTCTTC. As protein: CASSSTISSYNEQFF.

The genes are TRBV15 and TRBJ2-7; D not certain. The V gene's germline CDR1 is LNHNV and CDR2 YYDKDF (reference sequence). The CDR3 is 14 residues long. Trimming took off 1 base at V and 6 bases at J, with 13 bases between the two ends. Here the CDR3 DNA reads TGTGCCACCAGCAGAGTCAACCCAGGTAGCGAGCAGTACTTC. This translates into CATSRVNPGSEQYF. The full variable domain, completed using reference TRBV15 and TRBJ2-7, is DAMVIQNPRYQVTQFGKPVTLSCSQTLNHNVMYWYQQKSSQAPKLLFHYYDKDFNNEADTPDNFQSRRPNTSFCFLDIRSPGLGDTAMYLCATSRVNPGSEQYFGPGTRLTVT.

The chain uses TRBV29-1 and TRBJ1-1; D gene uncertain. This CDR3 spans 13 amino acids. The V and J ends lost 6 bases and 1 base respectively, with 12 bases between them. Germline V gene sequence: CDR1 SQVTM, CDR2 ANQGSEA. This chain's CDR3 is CSVLRDGNTEAFF. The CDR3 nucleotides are TGCAGCGTACTCCGGGATGGGAACACTGAAGCTTTCTTT. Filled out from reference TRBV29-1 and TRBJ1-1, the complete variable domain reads SAVISQKPSRDICQRGTSLTIQCQVDSQVTMMFWYRQQPGQSLTLIATANQGSEATYESGFVIDKFPISRPNLTFSTLTVSNMSPEDSSIYLCSVLRDGNTEAFFGQGTRLTVV.

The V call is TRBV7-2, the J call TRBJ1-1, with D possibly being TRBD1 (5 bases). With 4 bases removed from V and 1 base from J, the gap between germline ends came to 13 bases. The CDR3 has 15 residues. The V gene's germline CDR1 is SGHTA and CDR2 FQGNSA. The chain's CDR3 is CASSSTRGWNTEAFF. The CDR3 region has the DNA TGTGCCAGCAGCTCTACCCGGGGGTGGAACACTGAAGCTTTCTTT. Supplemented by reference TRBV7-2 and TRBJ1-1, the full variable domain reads GAGVSQSPSNKVTEKGKDVELRCDPISGHTALYWYRQSLGQGLEFLIYFQGNSAPDKSGLPSDRFSAERTGGSVSTLTIQRTQQEDSAVYLCASSSTRGWNTEAFFGQGTRLTVV.

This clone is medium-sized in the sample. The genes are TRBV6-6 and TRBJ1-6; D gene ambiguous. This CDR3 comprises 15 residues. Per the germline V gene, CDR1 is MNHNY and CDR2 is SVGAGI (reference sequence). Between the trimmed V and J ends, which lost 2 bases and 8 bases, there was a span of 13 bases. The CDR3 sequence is CASSYVLTTDSPLHF. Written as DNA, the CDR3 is TGTGCCAGCAGTTACGTACTAACCACGGATTCACCCCTCCACTTT.

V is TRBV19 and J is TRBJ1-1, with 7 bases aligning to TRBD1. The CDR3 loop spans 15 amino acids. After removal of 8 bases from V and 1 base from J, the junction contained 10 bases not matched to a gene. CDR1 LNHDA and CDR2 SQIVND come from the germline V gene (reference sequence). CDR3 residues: CASYDRAKGNTEAFF. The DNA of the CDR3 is TGTGCCAGTTACGACAGGGCTAAAGGGAACACTGAAGCTTTCTTT.

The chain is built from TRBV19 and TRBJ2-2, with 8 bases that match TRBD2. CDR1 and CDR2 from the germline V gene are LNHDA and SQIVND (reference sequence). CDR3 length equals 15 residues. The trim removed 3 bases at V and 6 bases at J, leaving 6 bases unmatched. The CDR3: CASSIDGRAAGELFF. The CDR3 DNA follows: TGTGCCAGTAGTATTGACGGGAGGGCGGCCGGGGAGCTGTTTTTT.

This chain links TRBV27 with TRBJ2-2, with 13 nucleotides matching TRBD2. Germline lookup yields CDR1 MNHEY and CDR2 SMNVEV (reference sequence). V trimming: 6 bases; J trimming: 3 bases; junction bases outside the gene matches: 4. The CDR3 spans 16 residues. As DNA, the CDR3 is TGTGCCAGCAGACTTGGACTAGCGGGGGACACCGGGGAGCTGTTTTTT. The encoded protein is CASRLGLAGDTGELFF.

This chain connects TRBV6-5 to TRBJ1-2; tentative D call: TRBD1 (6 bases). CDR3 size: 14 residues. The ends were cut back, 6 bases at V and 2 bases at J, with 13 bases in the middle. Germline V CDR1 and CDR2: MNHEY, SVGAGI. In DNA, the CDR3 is TGTGCCAGCAGGGAGGACAGTCTCAACTATGGCTACACCTTC. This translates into CASREDSLNYGYTF.

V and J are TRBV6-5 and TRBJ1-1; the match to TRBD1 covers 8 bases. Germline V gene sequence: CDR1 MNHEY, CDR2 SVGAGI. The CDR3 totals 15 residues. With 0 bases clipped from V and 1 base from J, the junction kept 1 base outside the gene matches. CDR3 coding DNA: TGTGCCAGCAGTTACTCAGGACAGGGGAACACTGAAGCTTTCTTT. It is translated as CASSYSGQGNTEAFF.

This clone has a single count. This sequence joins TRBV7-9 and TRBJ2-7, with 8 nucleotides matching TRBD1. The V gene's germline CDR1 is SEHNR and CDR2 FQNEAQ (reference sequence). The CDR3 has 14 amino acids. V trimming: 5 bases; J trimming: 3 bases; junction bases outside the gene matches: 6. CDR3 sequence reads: CASSARQGYYEQYF. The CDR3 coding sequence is TGTGCCAGCAGCGCCAGACAGGGGTACTACGAGCAGTACTTC.

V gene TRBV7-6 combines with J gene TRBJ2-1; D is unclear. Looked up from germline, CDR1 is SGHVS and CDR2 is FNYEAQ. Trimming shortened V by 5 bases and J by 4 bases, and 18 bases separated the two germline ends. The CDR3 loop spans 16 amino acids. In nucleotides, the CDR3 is TGTGCCAGCAGCCATGGACGGATGGCGACTTACAATGAGCAGTTCTTC. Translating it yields CASSHGRMATYNEQFF.

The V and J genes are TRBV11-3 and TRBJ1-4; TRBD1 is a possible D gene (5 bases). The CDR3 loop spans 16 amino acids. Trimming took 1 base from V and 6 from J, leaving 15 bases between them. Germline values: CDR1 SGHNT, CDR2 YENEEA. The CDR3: CASSLGGEFRYEKLFF. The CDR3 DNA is TGTGCCAGCAGCTTAGGGGGGGAATTTCGGTATGAAAAACTGTTTTTT. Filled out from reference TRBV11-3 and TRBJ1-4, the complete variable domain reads EAGVVQSPRYKIIEKKQPVAFWCNPISGHNTLYWYLQNLGQGPELLIRYENEEAVDDSQLPKDRFSAERLKGVDSTLKIQPAELGDSAVYLCASSLGGEFRYEKLFFGSGTQLSVL.

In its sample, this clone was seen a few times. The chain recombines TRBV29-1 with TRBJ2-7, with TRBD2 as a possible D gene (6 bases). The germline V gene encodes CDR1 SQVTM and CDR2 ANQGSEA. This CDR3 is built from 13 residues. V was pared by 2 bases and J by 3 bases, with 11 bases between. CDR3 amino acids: CSVENGGNYEQYF. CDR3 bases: TGCAGCGTTGAAAACGGGGGAAACTACGAGCAGTACTTC.

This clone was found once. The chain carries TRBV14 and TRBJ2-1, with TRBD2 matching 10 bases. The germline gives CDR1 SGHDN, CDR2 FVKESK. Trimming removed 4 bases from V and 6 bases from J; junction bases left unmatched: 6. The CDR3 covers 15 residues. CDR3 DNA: TGTGCCAGCAGCCCAGGACTAGCGGTGGGCAATGAGCAGTTCTTC. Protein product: CASSPGLAVGNEQFF.

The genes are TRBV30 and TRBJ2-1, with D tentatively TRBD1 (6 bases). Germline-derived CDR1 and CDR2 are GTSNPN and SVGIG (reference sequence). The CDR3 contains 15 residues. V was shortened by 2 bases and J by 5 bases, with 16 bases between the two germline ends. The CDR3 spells CAWSFTGLKNNEQFF. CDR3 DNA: TGTGCCTGGAGTTTCACAGGGCTGAAAAACAATGAGCAGTTCTTC.

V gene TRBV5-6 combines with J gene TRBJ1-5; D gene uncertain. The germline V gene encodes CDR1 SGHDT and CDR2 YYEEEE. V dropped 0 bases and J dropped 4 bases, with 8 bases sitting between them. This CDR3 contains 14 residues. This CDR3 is CASSLGQPNQPQHF. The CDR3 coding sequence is TGTGCCAGCAGCTTGGGGCAGCCTAATCAGCCCCAGCATTTT.

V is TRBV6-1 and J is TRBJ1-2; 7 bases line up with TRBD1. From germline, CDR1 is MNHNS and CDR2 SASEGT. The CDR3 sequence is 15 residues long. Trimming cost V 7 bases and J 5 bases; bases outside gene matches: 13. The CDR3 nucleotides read TGTGCCAGCACCTCCCGGGACAGTATCGGGTATGGCTACACCTTC. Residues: CASTSRDSIGYGYTF.

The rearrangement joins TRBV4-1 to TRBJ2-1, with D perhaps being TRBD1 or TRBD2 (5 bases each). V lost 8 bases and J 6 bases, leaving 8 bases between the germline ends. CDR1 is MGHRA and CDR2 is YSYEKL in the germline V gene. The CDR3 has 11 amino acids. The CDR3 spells CASGDLNEQFF. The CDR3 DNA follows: TGCGCCAGCGGGGACCTCAATGAGCAGTTCTTC.

CDR3 region: CASRGQGFEKLFF. CDR3 nucleotide sequence: TGTGCCAGCAGAGGACAGGGATTCGAAAAACTGTTTTTT. J is TRBJ1-4 and V is TRBV25-1; 8 positions agree with TRBD1. Germline CDR1 and CDR2: MGHDK and SYGVNS. Trimming took 6 bases from V and 8 from J; bases not matched to a gene: 5. The CDR3 loop spans 13 amino acids.